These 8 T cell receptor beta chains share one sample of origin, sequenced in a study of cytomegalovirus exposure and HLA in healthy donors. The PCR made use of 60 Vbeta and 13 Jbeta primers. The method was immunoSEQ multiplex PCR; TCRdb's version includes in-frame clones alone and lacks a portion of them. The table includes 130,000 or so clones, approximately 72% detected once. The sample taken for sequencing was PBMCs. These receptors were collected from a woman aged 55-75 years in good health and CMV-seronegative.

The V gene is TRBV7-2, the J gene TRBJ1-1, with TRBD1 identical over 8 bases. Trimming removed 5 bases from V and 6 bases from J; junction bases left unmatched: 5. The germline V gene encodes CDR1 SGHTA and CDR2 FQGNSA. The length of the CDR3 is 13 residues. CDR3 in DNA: TGTGCCAGCAGCCCCAAACAGGGGGCTGAAGCTTTCTTT. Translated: CASSPKQGAEAFF.

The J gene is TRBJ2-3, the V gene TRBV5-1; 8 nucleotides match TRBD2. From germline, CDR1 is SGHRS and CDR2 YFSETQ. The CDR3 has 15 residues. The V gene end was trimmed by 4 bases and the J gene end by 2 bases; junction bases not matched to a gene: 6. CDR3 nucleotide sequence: TGCGCCAGCAGCGCGCGGGGGGAATTCACAGATACGCAGTATTTT. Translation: CASSARGEFTDTQYF. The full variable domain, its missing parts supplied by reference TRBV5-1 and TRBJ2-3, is KAGVTQTPRYLIKTRGQQVTLSCSPISGHRSVSWYQQTPGQGLQFLFEYFSETQRNKGNFPGRFSGRQFSNSRSEMNVSTLELGDSALYLCASSARGEFTDTQYFGPGTRLTVL.

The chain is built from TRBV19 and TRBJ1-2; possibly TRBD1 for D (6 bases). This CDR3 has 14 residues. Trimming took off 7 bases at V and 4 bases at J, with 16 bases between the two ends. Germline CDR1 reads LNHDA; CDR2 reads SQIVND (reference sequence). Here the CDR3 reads CASTRTGNLYGYTF. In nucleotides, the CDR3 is TGTGCCAGTACTCGTACAGGGAACCTCTATGGCTACACCTTC.

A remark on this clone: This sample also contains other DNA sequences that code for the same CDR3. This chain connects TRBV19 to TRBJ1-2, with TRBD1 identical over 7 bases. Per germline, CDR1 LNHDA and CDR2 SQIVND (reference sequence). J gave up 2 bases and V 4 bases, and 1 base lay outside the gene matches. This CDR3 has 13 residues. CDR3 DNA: TGTGCCAGTAGTACAGGGGGGAACTATGGCTACACCTTC. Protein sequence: CASSTGGNYGYTF.

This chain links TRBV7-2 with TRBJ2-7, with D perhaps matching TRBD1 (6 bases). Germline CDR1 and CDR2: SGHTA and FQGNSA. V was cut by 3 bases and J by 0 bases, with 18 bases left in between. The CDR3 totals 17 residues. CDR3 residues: CASSFPGARTASYEQYF. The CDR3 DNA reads TGTGCCAGCAGCTTTCCCGGGGCCCGGACAGCCTCCTACGAGCAGTACTTC.

CDR3 bases: TGTGCCAGCAGTTACTCACTCATGGGGGGTCAAGAGACCCAGTACTTC. This gives the protein CASSYSLMGGQETQYF. The chain is built from TRBV6-5 and TRBJ2-5, with D perhaps TRBD2 (6 bases). The germline V gene has CDR1 MNHEY and CDR2 SVGAGI. Trimming left V 0 bases short and J 2 bases short, with 13 bases between. This CDR3 has 16 amino acids.

This CDR3 reads CASWAGVWGGELFF. CDR3 bases: TGTGCCAGTTGGGCGGGGGTTTGGGGCGGGGAGCTGTTTTTT. This chain uses TRBV25-1 with TRBJ2-2, with 7 bases identical to TRBD2. Germline V gene lookup returns CDR1 MGHDK and CDR2 SYGVNS. V trimming: 9 bases; J trimming: 7 bases; junction bases outside the gene matches: 11. The CDR3 contains 14 residues.

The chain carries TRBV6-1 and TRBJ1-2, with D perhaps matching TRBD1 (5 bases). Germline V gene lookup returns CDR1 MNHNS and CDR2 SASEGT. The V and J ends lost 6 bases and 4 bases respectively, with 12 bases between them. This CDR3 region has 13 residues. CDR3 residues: CASRHGGGYGYTF. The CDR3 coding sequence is TGTGCCAGCAGGCATGGGGGAGGCTATGGCTACACCTTC.